This is a list of T cell receptor beta chains from one sample in a study of blood T cell repertoires in COVID-19. The data were produced by immunoSEQ multiplex PCR, yet TCRdb's version contains in-frame clones alone and is incomplete. The sample shows roughly 360,000 clones, approximately 89% of them seen only once. Sample: PBMCs or T cells enriched from blood (not recorded which). Receptors were obtained from a young man who had recovered from COVID-19. The CDR3 runs from the conserved cysteine through the conserved F or W. The D gene is left open where the match is weak. Rows may omit the clone size; those that give it use once, few, many or a size class.

V: TRBV11-2; J: TRBJ2-1; D: TRBD2; size: NA; DNA: TGTGCCAGCACTTTGACTAGCGGCAATGAGCAGTTCTTC; CDR3: CASTLTSGNEQFF
V: TRBV5-6; J: TRBJ2-7; D: NA; size: NA; DNA: TGTGCCAGCAGCTCGGACAGCAGCTACGAGCAGTACTTC; CDR3: CASSSDSSYEQYF
V: TRBV5-1; J: TRBJ2-2; D: TRBD2; size: once; DNA: TGCGCCAGCAGCTTGGCCCCTCAGCGGGGGGGCAGCGGGGAGCTGTTTTTT; CDR3: CASSLAPQRGGSGELFF
V: TRBV21-1; J: TRBJ1-3; D: NA; size: NA; DNA: TGTGCCAGCCCGTCGAACACCATATATTTT; CDR3: CASPSNTIYF
V: TRBV28; J: TRBJ1-1; D: NA; size: NA; DNA: TGTGCCAGCAGCACCGAGACTCACACTGAAGCTTTCTTT; CDR3: CASSTETHTEAFF
V: TRBV5-1; J: TRBJ2-2; D: NA; size: NA; DNA: TGCGCCAGCAGCTTGGGCCTAGCCGGGGAGCTGTTTTTT; CDR3: CASSLGLAGELFF
V: TRBV6-5; J: TRBJ1-1; D: NA; size: NA; DNA: TGTGCCAGCAGTTACACTGGCGGGCGGGGGAACACTGAAGCTTTCTTT; CDR3: CASSYTGGRGNTEAFF
V: TRBV12-3/TRBV12-4; J: TRBJ1-2; D: NA; size: NA; DNA: TGTGCCAGCAGTAACGGACTCGGCTATGGCTACACCTTC; CDR3: CASSNGLGYGYTF
V: TRBV6-1; J: TRBJ1-2; D: TRBD1; size: NA; DNA: TGTGCCAGCAGTGCCACCGGGACAGCCGCTTCTAACTATGGCTACACCTTC; CDR3: CASSATGTAASNYGYTF
V: TRBV10-3; J: TRBJ2-7; D: TRBD2; size: NA; DNA: TGTGCCATCAGGTCTAGCGGGGGCTGGGACGAGCAGTACTTC; CDR3: CAIRSSGGWDEQYF
V: TRBV3-1/TRBV3-2; J: TRBJ2-3; D: NA; size: NA; DNA: TGTGCCAGCAGCCACGCGGTCTCTTACACAGATACGCAGTATTTT; CDR3: CASSHAVSYTDTQYF
V: TRBV10-1; J: TRBJ2-3; D: TRBD1; size: NA; DNA: TGCGCCAGCAGTTTACAGGGGCGGGTCACAGATACGCAGTATTTT; CDR3: CASSLQGRVTDTQYF
V: TRBV4-1; J: TRBJ1-5; D: NA; size: NA; DNA: TGCGCCAGCAGCCACCCCCTGAGGGATCAGCCCCAGCATTTT; CDR3: CASSHPLRDQPQHF
V: TRBV5-5; J: TRBJ2-7; D: TRBD1; size: NA; DNA: TGTGCCAGCAGCCGGGACAGGGACTCCTACGAGCAGTACTTC; CDR3: CASSRDRDSYEQYF
V: TRBV6-5; J: TRBJ1-3; D: TRBD1; size: NA; DNA: TGTGCCAGCAGTTCCGACAGGGCCCCTGGAAACACCATATATTTT; CDR3: CASSSDRAPGNTIYF
V: TRBV2; J: TRBJ2-1; D: TRBD2; size: NA; DNA: TGTGCCGACAAGCGGGGGAGCTCCTACAATGAGCAGTTCTTC; CDR3: CADKRGSSYNEQFF
V: TRBV6-2/TRBV6-3; J: TRBJ2-7; D: NA; size: NA; DNA: TGTGCCAGCAGTTACGGGGGGACTGAGGTGTTC; CDR3: CASSYGGTEVF
V: TRBV29-1; J: TRBJ1-5; D: NA; size: NA; DNA: TGCAGCGTTGCCAGTGAGGGTTTCAATCAGCCCCAGCATTTT; CDR3: CSVASEGFNQPQHF
V: TRBV27; J: TRBJ1-1; D: NA; size: NA; DNA: TGTGCCAGCAGTTTATGGGGCCCCGGGGGAACTGAAGCTTTCTTT; CDR3: CASSLWGPGGTEAFF
V: TRBV11-2; J: TRBJ2-3; D: NA; size: NA; DNA: TGTGCCGCCGGTAGCACCGATACGCAGTATTTT; CDR3: CAAGSTDTQYF
V: TRBV5-1; J: TRBJ1-2; D: TRBD1; size: NA; DNA: TGCGCCAGCAGGCGTCAGGGGGGCTATGGCTACACCTTC; CDR3: CASRRQGGYGYTF
V: TRBV18; J: TRBJ2-5; D: NA; size: once; DNA: TGTGCCAGCTCACAACAGGGTCAGACCCAGTACTTC; CDR3: CASSQQGQTQYF
V: TRBV4-1; J: TRBJ1-2; D: NA; size: few; DNA: TGCGCCAGCAGCCAAGATCGGGGAGCAGCTAACTATGGCTACACCTTC; CDR3: CASSQDRGAANYGYTF
V: TRBV19; J: TRBJ1-1; D: NA; size: NA; DNA: TGTGCCAGTAGTATGGGGATGTGGACAGAAGCTTTCTTT; CDR3: CASSMGMWTEAFF
V: TRBV12-5; J: TRBJ2-1; D: TRBD1; size: NA; DNA: TGTGCTAGTGGTACCGGGACAGGGGAGGTAGGGGACTACAATGAGCAGTTCTTC; CDR3: CASGTGTGEVGDYNEQFF